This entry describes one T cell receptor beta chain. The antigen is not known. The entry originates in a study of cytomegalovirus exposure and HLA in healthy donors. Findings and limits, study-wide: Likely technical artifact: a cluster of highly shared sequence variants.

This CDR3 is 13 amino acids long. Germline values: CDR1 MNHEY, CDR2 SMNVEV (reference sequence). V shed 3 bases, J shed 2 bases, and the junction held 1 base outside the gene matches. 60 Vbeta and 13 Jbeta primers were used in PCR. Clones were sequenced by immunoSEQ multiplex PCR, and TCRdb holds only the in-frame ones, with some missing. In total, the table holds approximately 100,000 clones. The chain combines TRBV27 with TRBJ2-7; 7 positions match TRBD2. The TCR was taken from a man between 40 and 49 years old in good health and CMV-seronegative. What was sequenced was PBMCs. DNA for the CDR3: TGTGCCAGCAGTTTTCTAGCGGCCTACGAGCAGTACTTC. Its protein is CASSFLAAYEQYF.